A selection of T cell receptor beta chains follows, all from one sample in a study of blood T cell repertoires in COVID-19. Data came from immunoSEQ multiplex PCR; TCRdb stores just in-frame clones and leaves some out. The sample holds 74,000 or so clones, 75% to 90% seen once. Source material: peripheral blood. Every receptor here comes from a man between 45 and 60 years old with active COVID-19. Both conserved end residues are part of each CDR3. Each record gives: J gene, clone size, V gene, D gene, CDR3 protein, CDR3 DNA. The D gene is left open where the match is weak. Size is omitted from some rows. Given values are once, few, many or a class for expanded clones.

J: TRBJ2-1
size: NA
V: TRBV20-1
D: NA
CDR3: CSATSGHEQFF
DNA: TGCAGTGCTACCAGTGGGCATGAGCAGTTCTTC

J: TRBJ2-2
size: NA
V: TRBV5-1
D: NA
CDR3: CASSLRNTGELFF
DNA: TGCGCCAGCAGCTTGCGTAACACCGGGGAGCTGTTTTTT

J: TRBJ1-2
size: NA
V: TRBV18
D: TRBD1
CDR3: CASSPPGQGRGYTF
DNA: TGTGCCAGCTCACCACCGGGACAGGGGCGCGGCTACACCTTC

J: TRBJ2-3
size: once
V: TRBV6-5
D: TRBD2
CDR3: CASRALGGATDTQYF
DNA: TGTGCCAGCAGGGCTCTCGGGGGGGCAACAGATACGCAGTATTTT

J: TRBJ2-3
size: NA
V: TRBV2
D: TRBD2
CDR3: CARSSGAGDTQYF
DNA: TGTGCCAGATCGAGCGGGGCGGGAGATACGCAGTATTTT

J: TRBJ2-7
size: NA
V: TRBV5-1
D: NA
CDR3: CASSLVGGEQYF
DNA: TGCGCCAGCAGCTTGGTGGGGGGCGAGCAGTACTTC

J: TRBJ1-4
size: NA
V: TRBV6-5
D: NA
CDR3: CASSPTGTTNEKLFF
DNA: TGTGCCAGCAGCCCGACAGGTACAACTAATGAAAAACTGTTTTTT

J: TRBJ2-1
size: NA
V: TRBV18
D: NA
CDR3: CASSPVKGQYNEQFF
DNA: TGTGCCAGCTCCCCGGTAAAAGGACAGTACAATGAGCAGTTCTTC

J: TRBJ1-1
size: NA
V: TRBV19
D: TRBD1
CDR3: CASDRGWNTEAFF
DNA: TGTGCCAGCGACAGGGGGTGGAACACTGAAGCTTTCTTT

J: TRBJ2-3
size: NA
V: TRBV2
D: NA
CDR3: CASSDSGTDTQYF
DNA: TGTGCCAGCAGTGATTCCGGCACAGATACGCAGTATTTT

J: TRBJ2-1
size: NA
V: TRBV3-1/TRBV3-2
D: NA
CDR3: CASSQAQTSFYEQFF
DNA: TGTGCCAGCAGCCAAGCTCAGACTAGTTTTTATGAGCAGTTCTTC

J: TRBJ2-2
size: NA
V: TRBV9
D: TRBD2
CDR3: CASSVGGGTGELFF
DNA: TGTGCCAGCAGCGTGGGCGGGGGCACCGGGGAGCTGTTTTTT

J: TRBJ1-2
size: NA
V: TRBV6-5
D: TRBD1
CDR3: CASRIDRDRAYGYTF
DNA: TGTGCCAGCAGGATTGACCGGGACAGGGCCTATGGCTACACCTTC

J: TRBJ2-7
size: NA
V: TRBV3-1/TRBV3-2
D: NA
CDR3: CASSRQLNYEQYF
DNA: TGTGCCAGCAGCCGACAACTGAACTACGAGCAGTACTTC

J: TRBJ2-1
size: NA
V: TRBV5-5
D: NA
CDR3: CASSPQGSSSYNEQFF
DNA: TGTGCCAGCAGCCCGCAGGGGTCGAGCTCCTACAATGAGCAGTTCTTC

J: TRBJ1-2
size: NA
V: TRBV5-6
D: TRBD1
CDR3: CASSFTGVDYGYTF
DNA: TGTGCCAGCAGCTTCACAGGGGTAGACTATGGCTACACCTTC

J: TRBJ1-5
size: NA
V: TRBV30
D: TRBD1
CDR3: CAWSPGGRQPQHF
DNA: TGTGCCTGGAGCCCAGGGGGTCGCCAGCCCCAGCATTTT

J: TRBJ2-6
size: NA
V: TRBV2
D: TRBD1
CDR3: CARGTGGWGANVLTF
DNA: TGTGCCAGAGGGACAGGGGGCTGGGGGGCCAACGTCCTGACTTTC

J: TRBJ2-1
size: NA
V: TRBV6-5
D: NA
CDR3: CASSRRGRGYNEQFF
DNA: TGTGCCAGCAGTCGGCGGGGCCGCGGGTACAATGAGCAGTTCTTC

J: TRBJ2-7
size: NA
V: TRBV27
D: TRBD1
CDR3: CASSLAGQGYEQYF
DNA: TGTGCCAGCAGTTTGGCGGGACAGGGCTACGAGCAGTACTTC

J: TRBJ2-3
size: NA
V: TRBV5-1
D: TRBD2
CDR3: CASSPGLAPTDTQYF
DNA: TGCGCCAGCAGCCCGGGACTAGCTCCGACAGATACGCAGTATTTT

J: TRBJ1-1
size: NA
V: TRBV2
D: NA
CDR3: CASRGTLNTEAFF
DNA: TGTGCCAGCAGGGGGACACTGAACACTGAAGCTTTCTTT

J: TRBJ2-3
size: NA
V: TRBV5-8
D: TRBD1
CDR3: CASSKGTGYTDTQYF
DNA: TGTGCCAGCAGCAAAGGGACAGGGTACACAGATACGCAGTATTTT

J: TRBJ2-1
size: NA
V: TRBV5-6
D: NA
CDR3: CASSSGPGDEQFF
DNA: TGTGCCAGCAGTTCAGGGCCTGGCGATGAGCAGTTCTTC

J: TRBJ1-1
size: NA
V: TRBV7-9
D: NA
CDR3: CASSQWANTEAFF
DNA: TGTGCCAGCAGTCAATGGGCCAACACTGAAGCTTTCTTT

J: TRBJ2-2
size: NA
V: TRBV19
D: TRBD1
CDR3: CASTSHVRLGQANTGELFF
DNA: TGTGCCAGCACATCCCACGTGCGGTTGGGACAGGCGAACACCGGGGAGCTGTTTTTT

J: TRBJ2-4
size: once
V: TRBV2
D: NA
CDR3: CASSPGQAKNIQYF
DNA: TGTGCCAGCAGTCCAGGGCAAGCCAAAAACATTCAGTACTTC

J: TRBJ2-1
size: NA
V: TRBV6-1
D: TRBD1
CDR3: CASSARAGTGGSEQFF
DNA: TGTGCCAGCAGTGCTCGTGCCGGGACAGGGGGCAGTGAGCAGTTCTTC

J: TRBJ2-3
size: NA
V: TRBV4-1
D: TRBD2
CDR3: CASSHDGTSGTDTQYF
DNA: TGCGCCAGCAGCCACGACGGGACTAGCGGAACAGATACGCAGTATTTT

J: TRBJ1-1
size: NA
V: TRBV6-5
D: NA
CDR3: CASSREGNTEAFF
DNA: TGTGCCAGCAGTCGTGAGGGGAACACTGAAGCTTTCTTT

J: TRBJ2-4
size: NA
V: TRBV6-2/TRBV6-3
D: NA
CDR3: CASSPAAGNIQYF
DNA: TGTGCCAGCAGTCCAGCCGCGGGGAACATTCAGTACTTC

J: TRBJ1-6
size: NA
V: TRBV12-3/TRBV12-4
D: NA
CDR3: CASSLAQGPLHF
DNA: TGTGCCAGCAGTTTAGCCCAGGGTCCCCTCCACTTT

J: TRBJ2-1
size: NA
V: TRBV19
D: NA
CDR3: CASSITGGYNEQFF
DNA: TGTGCCAGTAGTATCACCGGGGGCTACAATGAGCAGTTCTTC

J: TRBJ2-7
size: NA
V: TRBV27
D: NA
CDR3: CASSLSGSSYEQYF
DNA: TGTGCCAGCAGTCTCTCGGGGAGCTCCTACGAGCAGTACTTC

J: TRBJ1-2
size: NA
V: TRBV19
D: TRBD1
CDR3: CASSAKQGVYGYTF
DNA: TGTGCCAGTAGCGCAAAGCAGGGGGTCTATGGCTACACCTTC

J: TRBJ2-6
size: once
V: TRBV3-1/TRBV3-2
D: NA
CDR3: CASSQDLAGSSGANVLTF
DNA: TGTGCCAGCAGCCAAGATCTTGCAGGCAGCTCTGGGGCCAACGTCCTGACTTTC

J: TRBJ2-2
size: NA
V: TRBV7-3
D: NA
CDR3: CASRGGNTGELFF
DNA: TGTGCCAGCCGCGGAGGAAACACCGGGGAGCTGTTTTTT

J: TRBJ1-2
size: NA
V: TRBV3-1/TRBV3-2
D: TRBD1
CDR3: CASSPGQGNYGYTF
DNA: TGTGCCAGCAGCCCGGGACAGGGGAACTATGGCTACACCTTC

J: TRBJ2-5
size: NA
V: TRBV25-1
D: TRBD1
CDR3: CASSDPTGVETQYF
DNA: TGTGCCAGCAGTGATCCCACAGGGGTAGAGACCCAGTACTTC

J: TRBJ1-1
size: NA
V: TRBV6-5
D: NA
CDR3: CASSYTGPATEAFF
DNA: TGTGCCAGCAGTTACACTGGGCCCGCGACTGAAGCTTTCTTT

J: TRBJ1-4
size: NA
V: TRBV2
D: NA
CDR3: CASSRTAGGAEKLFF
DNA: TGTGCCAGCTCCCGAACGGCGGGGGGGGCTGAAAAACTGTTTTTT

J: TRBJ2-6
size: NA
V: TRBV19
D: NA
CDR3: CASTPTVGGLGGANVLTF
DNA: TGTGCCAGTACCCCGACAGTGGGTGGGCTTGGAGGGGCCAACGTCCTGACTTTC

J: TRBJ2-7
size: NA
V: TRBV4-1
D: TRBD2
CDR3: CASSPDTRFASGGNPYEQYF
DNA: TGCGCCAGCAGCCCGGATACCCGGTTTGCTAGCGGGGGGAATCCCTACGAGCAGTACTTC